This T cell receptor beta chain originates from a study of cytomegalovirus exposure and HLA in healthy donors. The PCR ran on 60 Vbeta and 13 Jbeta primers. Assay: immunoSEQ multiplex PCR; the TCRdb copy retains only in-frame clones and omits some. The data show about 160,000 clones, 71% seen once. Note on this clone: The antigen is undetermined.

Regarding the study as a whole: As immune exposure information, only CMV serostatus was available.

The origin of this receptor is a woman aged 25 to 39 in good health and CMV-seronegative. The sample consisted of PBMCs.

CDR3: CASSETIASNIQYF. In nucleotides, the CDR3 is TGTGCCAGCAGTGAGACTATTGCCTCCAACATTCAGTACTTC. This sequence joins TRBV6-1 and TRBJ2-4; perhaps TRBD2 as D (5 bases). The CDR3 is 14 residues long. V shed 3 bases and J shed 7 bases, with 13 bases lying between them. Germline V gene lookup returns CDR1 MNHNS and CDR2 SASEGT.